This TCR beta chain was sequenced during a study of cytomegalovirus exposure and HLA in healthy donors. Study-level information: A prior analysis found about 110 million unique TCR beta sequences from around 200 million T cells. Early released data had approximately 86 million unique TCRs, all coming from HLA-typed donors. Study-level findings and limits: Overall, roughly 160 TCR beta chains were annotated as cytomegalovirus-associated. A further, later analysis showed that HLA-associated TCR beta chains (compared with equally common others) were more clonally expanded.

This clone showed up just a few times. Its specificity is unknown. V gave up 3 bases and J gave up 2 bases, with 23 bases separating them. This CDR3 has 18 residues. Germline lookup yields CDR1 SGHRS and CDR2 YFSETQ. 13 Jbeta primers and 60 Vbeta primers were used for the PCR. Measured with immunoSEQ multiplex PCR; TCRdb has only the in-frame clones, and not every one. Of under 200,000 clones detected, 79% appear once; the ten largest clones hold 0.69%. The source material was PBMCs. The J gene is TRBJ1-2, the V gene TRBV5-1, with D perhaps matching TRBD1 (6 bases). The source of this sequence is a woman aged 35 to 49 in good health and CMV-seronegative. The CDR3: CASSSNSKDRQANYGYTF. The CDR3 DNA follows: TGCGCCAGCAGCTCCAACTCCAAGGACCGACAGGCGAACTATGGCTACACCTTC.